Shown below are 27 T cell receptor beta chains from a single sample sequenced in a study of T cell responses to AZD1222 COVID-19 vaccine (dated by TCRdb to the early 2020s). This sample's time point label indicates: baseline before first vaccination. Libraries were made using the immunoSEQ multiplex PCR assay. Not all clones reach the TCRdb copy of this immuneACCESS table, which keeps in-frame sequences only. Checked studies attribute under half of the gap to unresolved V genes and leave the rest unexplained. For this sample the table gives approximately 130,000 clones, of which over 85% were detected only once. The top ten hold around 3.1% of the sample. The starting material was peripheral blood, obtained on day 0 of AZD1222 vaccination. The receptors derive from an adult in good health.

V is TRBV24-1 and J is TRBJ1-2, with TRBD1 matching over 10 bases. CDR3 length: 16 amino acids. Germline V gene sequence: CDR1 KGHDR, CDR2 SFDVKD. Trimming cost V 3 bases and J 8 bases; bases outside gene matches: 11. The CDR3: CATSDHRDRGIDGYTF. The CDR3 DNA reads TGTGCCACCAGTGATCACCGGGACAGGGGAATCGACGGCTACACCTTC.

The chain couples TRBV3-1 (or the pseudogene TRBV3-2) to TRBJ2-1, with D possibly being TRBD1 or TRBD2 (5 bases each). Germline V gene sequence: CDR1 LGHDT, CDR2 YNNKEL (reference sequence). V shed 4 bases and J shed 5 bases, with 18 bases lying between them. This CDR3 region has 16 residues. The CDR3 loop reads CASSPSGRQIDNEQFF. Here the CDR3 DNA reads TGTGCCAGCAGCCCTTCGGGACGGCAAATCGACAATGAGCAGTTCTTC.

V gene TRBV11-2 combines with J gene TRBJ2-6; D not resolved. V was clipped by 4 bases and J by 0 bases, with 7 bases between them. The CDR3 totals 15 residues. CDR1 and CDR2 from the germline V gene are SGHAT and FQNNGV. CDR3 in DNA: TGTGCCAGCAGCTCCTTAACCTCTGGGGCCAACGTCCTGACTTTC. It translates to CASSSLTSGANVLTF.

The chain employs TRBV5-1 and TRBJ2-1, with 11 positions matching TRBD2. Germline CDR1 is SGHRS and CDR2 is YFSETQ. The trim removed 4 bases at V and 6 bases at J, leaving 9 bases unmatched. The CDR3 loop spans 16 amino acids. CDR3 protein: CASSITSGSVFNEQFF. CDR3 in DNA: TGCGCCAGCAGCATTACTAGCGGGAGCGTCTTCAATGAGCAGTTCTTC.

J is TRBJ2-1 and V is TRBV20-1, with D unresolved. The germline gives CDR1 DFQATT, CDR2 SNEGSKA (reference sequence). There are 11 residues in the CDR3. V was shortened by 7 bases and J by 7 bases, with 11 bases between the two germline ends. The CDR3 nucleotides are TGCAGTGGGATGGGGTCTAATGAGCAGTTCTTC. It encodes CSGMGSNEQFF.

J is TRBJ1-2 and V is TRBV28; unclear D gene. This CDR3 is built from 12 residues. The ends were cut back, 4 bases at V and 8 bases at J, with 11 bases in the middle. Germline V gene sequence: CDR1 MDHEN, CDR2 SYDVKM. DNA for the CDR3: TGTGCCAGCAGTTCTACTAGGGTGGGCTACACCTTC. This codes for CASSSTRVGYTF.

CDR3 residues: CASSGTVGTLYGYTF. In DNA, the CDR3 is TGTGCCAGCAGTGGAACTGTCGGGACACTCTATGGCTACACCTTC. The rearrangement joins TRBV25-1 to TRBJ1-2; D is perhaps TRBD1 (6 bases). This CDR3 contains 15 residues. V was cut by 4 bases and J by 4 bases, with 16 bases left in between. Germline assignment: CDR1 MGHDK and CDR2 SYGVNS.

This chain joins TRBV7-9 and TRBJ1-2; no definite D call. Trimming left V 2 bases short and J 6 bases short, with 4 bases between. Germline V CDR1 and CDR2: SEHNR, FQNEAQ (reference sequence). This CDR3 has 11 amino acids. The CDR3 DNA follows: TGTGCCAGCAGCTTACCGCATGGCTACACCTTC. Encoded protein: CASSLPHGYTF.

The J gene is TRBJ2-3, the V gene TRBV3-1 (or the pseudogene TRBV3-2); 7 positions match TRBD2. CDR3 size: 15 residues. Looked up from germline, CDR1 is LGHDT and CDR2 is YNNKEL (reference sequence). V was pared by 1 base and J by 4 bases, with 5 bases of the junction left unmatched. CDR3 region: CASSQGGGWADTQYF. The CDR3 DNA sequence: TGTGCCAGCAGCCAAGGGGGAGGGTGGGCAGATACGCAGTATTTT.

CDR3 in DNA: TGCGCCAGCAGCTTATGGGGCCTTAACACTGAAGCTTTCTTT. Translating it yields CASSLWGLNTEAFF. The V gene is TRBV5-1, the J gene TRBJ1-1; a weak D match, TRBD1 (5 bases). The CDR3 contains 14 residues. Germline V gene data show CDR1 as SGHRS and CDR2 as YFSETQ. Trimming shortened V by 2 bases and J by 2 bases, and 10 bases separated the two germline ends.

The rearrangement links TRBV19 to TRBJ2-7; TRBD1 matches at 8 bases. Per the germline V gene, CDR1 is LNHDA and CDR2 is SQIVND (reference sequence). This CDR3 comprises 13 residues. With V trimmed by 10 bases and J by 4 bases, 9 bases remained unmatched. The CDR3 spells CATTGTGLYEQYF. The CDR3 DNA follows: TGTGCCACAACCGGGACAGGTCTTTACGAGCAGTACTTC.

This clone was recorded a few times. This chain connects TRBV2 to TRBJ2-7, with TRBD1 matching 9 bases. The CDR3 is 14 amino acids. CDR1 and CDR2 (germline): SNHLY, FYNNEI. With 6 bases clipped from V and 2 bases from J, the junction kept 5 bases outside the gene matches. The CDR3 region is CASRAGQGPYEQYF. The DNA of the CDR3 is TGTGCCAGCAGGGCAGGACAGGGGCCCTACGAGCAGTACTTC.

This chain joins TRBV11-2 and TRBJ1-1; unclear D gene. Trimming cost V 3 bases and J 9 bases, with 11 bases left between them. CDR3 length: 12 amino acids. The germline V gene has CDR1 SGHAT and CDR2 FQNNGV. The CDR3 bases are TGTGCCAGCAGCTTCTACGATAGTCAAGCTTTCTTT. Protein: CASSFYDSQAFF.

The chain has TRBV28 and TRBJ1-4; TRBD1 is a possible D gene (6 bases). Germline CDR1 MDHEN, CDR2 SYDVKM. The length of the CDR3 is 15 residues. The V end was cut by 4 bases, the J end by 7 bases, with 16 bases between. Written as DNA, the CDR3 is TGTGCCAGCAGTTCCCCAGGGGCGGGGGGTGAAAAACTGTTTTTT. Its protein product is CASSSPGAGGEKLFF.

The J gene is TRBJ1-6, the V gene TRBV6-1; D perhaps matches TRBD1 (5 bases). Germline-derived CDR1 and CDR2 are MNHNS and SASEGT. The CDR3 contains 15 residues. Trimming removed 3 bases from V and 10 bases from J, with 16 bases in between. CDR3 protein: CASSEYSERDSPLHF. The DNA of the CDR3 is TGTGCCAGCAGTGAGTACTCCGAACGGGACTCACCCCTCCACTTT.

The chain employs TRBV30 and TRBJ1-3; D gene uncertain. V lost 0 bases and J 6 bases, leaving 6 bases between the germline ends. The CDR3 has 12 residues. Germline assignment: CDR1 GTSNPN and CDR2 SVGIG (reference sequence). The chain's CDR3 is CAWSVNLNTIYF. CDR3 bases: TGTGCCTGGAGTGTAAATCTAAACACCATATATTTT.

The chain has TRBV27 and TRBJ1-1, with 8 bases identical to TRBD1. CDR3 length equals 15 residues. The germline V gene has CDR1 MNHEY and CDR2 SMNVEV (reference sequence). V was clipped by 3 bases and J by 1 base; unmatched bases: 4. As DNA, the CDR3 is TGTGCCAGCAGTTTGGGCGACAGGGGGAACACTGAAGCTTTCTTT. It is translated as CASSLGDRGNTEAFF.

The gene calls are TRBV5-6 and TRBJ1-1; D unresolved. This CDR3 comprises 13 residues. Germline lookup yields CDR1 SGHDT and CDR2 YYEEEE. V was trimmed by 0 bases and J by 1 base, leaving 4 bases between them. CDR3 in amino acids: CASSLGGNTEAFF. The CDR3 DNA reads TGTGCCAGCAGCTTGGGAGGGAACACTGAAGCTTTCTTT.

V and J are TRBV28 and TRBJ1-2; 10 bases are a match to TRBD1. The CDR3 runs to 17 residues. Germline V gene sequence: CDR1 MDHEN, CDR2 SYDVKM. With V trimmed by 5 bases and J by 0 bases, 9 bases remained unmatched. For the CDR3, the DNA is TGTGCCAGCAGTGGAGCCGGGACAGGGGCAGCTAACTATGGCTACACCTTC. Residues: CASSGAGTGAANYGYTF.

The CDR3 bases are TGTGCCACTACTATGAGGACTGAAGCTTTCTTT. Amino acids: CATTMRTEAFF. This rearrangement joins TRBV6-6 to TRBJ1-1; D unclear. The CDR3 extends over 11 amino acids. V was shortened by 10 bases and J by 5 bases, with 11 bases between the two germline ends. The germline CDR1 and CDR2 sequences are MNHNY and SVGAGI (reference sequence).

The chain employs TRBV21-1 and TRBJ1-1. TRBV21-1 counts as a pseudogene. There are 14 residues in the CDR3. CDR3 region: CASSKRSVNTEAFF. The CDR3 coding sequence is TGTGCCAGCAGCAAACGGTCAGTGAACACTGAAGCTTTCTTT.

The chain carries TRBV7-2 and TRBJ2-5, with 14 bases identical to TRBD2. J was trimmed by 2 bases and V by 4 bases; bases with no gene match: 6. CDR1 SGHTA and CDR2 FQGNSA come from the germline V gene. The CDR3 length is 17 residues. CDR3 coding DNA: TGTGCCAGCAGCTCCCGACTAGCGGGAGGGATACAAGAGACCCAGTACTTC. As protein: CASSSRLAGGIQETQYF.

J is TRBJ1-2 and V is TRBV27; 7 positions agree with TRBD1. CDR1 is MNHEY and CDR2 is SMNVEV in the germline V gene (reference sequence). The junction had 23 bases not matched to a gene; V was cut back by 6 bases and J by 4 bases. The CDR3 loop spans 19 amino acids. The CDR3 loop is CASSRLKGAVRPNTYGYTF. Written as DNA, the CDR3 is TGTGCCAGCAGCCGACTGAAGGGGGCCGTACGCCCGAATACCTATGGCTACACCTTC.

The table lists this clone with a count of one. The chain has TRBV28 and TRBJ1-5; TRBD1 aligns across 7 bases. V gave up 4 bases and J gave up 2 bases; unmatched junction bases: 14. This CDR3 comprises 18 residues. CDR1 is MDHEN, CDR2 SYDVKM, per germline. CDR3 in DNA: TGTGCCAGCAGTTACTCCCGACAGGGAAGGAGAGGCAATCAGCCCCAGCATTTT. Translated: CASSYSRQGRRGNQPQHF.

J is TRBJ1-5 and V is TRBV7-9, with D uncertain. Germline CDR1 SEHNR, CDR2 FQNEAQ (reference sequence). The CDR3 sequence is 13 residues long. The V end was cut by 1 base, the J end by 5 bases, with 6 bases between. The CDR3 DNA sequence: TGTGCCAGCAGCTTAGACGGTTATCAGCCCCAGCATTTT. Protein product: CASSLDGYQPQHF.

A single count supports this clone. This chain joins TRBV28 and TRBJ2-7, with D unclear. Trimming pared 3 bases from V and 0 bases from J, leaving 9 bases between. The CDR3 length is 14 residues. Germline V CDR1 and CDR2: MDHEN, SYDVKM. CDR3 in DNA: TGTGCCAGCAGTTTGGAGATGGCCTCCTACGAGCAGTACTTC. Translating it yields CASSLEMASYEQYF. Combining the CDR3 with reference TRBV28 and TRBJ2-7 gives the whole variable domain DVKVTQSSRYLVKRTGEKVFLECVQDMDHENMFWYRQDPGLGLRLIYFSYDVKMKEKGDIPEGYSVSREKKERFSLILESASTNQTSMYLCASSLEMASYEQYFGPGTRLTVT.

The genes are TRBV28 and TRBJ1-6; maybe TRBD1 (6 bases). V was cut by 4 bases and J by 7 bases, with 14 bases left in between. There are 15 residues in the CDR3. Germline-derived CDR1 and CDR2 are MDHEN and SYDVKM. The CDR3 bases are TGTGCCAGCAGTTACATCAGGGGTGAGAATTCACCCCTCCACTTT. Translating it yields CASSYIRGENSPLHF.